A single sample is the source of the 6 T cell receptor beta chains below, sequenced in a study of T cells after yellow fever vaccination. In TCRdb, the 5' RACE reads were re-called with MiXCR into one record per CDR3 protein. The sample includes some 400,000 distinct CDR3 sequences, approximately 5.7% of them seen just once. The specimen was PBMCs, collected 5 days after the yellow fever booster vaccination. Receptors were obtained from a man aged 25-45 years who received the YFV17D yellow fever vaccine.

The sample holds a few counts of this clonotype. The rearrangement joins TRBV27 to TRBJ2-7, with D possibly matching TRBD2 (5 bases). The ends were cut back, 11 bases at V and 6 bases at J, with 20 bases in the middle. Germline loops: CDR1 MNHEY, CDR2 SMNVEV (reference sequence). CDR3 length equals 13 residues. The CDR3 sequence is CASHLAPGSEQYF. DNA of the CDR3: TGTGCCTCTCACCTCGCGCCGGGGAGCGAGCAGTACTTC.

V is TRBV5-1 and J is TRBJ2-5; 11 bases match TRBD1. The junction had 6 bases not matched to a gene; V was cut back by 0 bases and J by 5 bases. The CDR3 runs 16 residues. CDR1 is SGHRS, CDR2 YFSETQ, per germline. The CDR3 DNA sequence: TGCGCCAGCAGCTTGGAAGGACAGGGGGCACGTGAGACCCAGTACTTC. Protein: CASSLEGQGARETQYF.

The table lists this clonotype with a few counts. The chain links TRBV15 to TRBJ1-2; the D gene is possibly TRBD1 (5 bases). The V gene lost 0 bases and the J gene lost 3 bases, with 14 bases spanning the gap. Looked up from germline, CDR1 is LNHNV and CDR2 is YYDKDF (reference sequence). The CDR3 spans 16 residues. Here the CDR3 reads CATSRDDGGVDYGYTF. CDR3 nucleotides: TGTGCCACCAGCAGAGATGATGGGGGAGTAGACTATGGCTACACCTTC.

This clonotype was detected many times. This chain links TRBV6-1 with TRBJ2-1; 12 nucleotides align to TRBD2. V was clipped by 2 bases and J by 4 bases; unmatched bases: 0. The CDR3 covers 15 residues. The germline CDR1 and CDR2 sequences are MNHNS and SASEGT. In DNA form, the CDR3 reads TGTGCCAGCAGTGAACTAGCGGGAGGGTACAATGAGCAGTTCTTC. The encoded protein is CASSELAGGYNEQFF.

There are a few counts of this clonotype. This rearrangement joins TRBV12-3 or TRBV12-4 to TRBJ2-2, with D perhaps TRBD2 (5 bases). Trimming took off 5 bases at V and 3 bases at J, with 13 bases between the two ends. This CDR3 is 15 amino acids long. Here the CDR3 DNA reads TGTGCCAGCAGTCTTGACGGACTTTACACCGGGGAGCTGTTTTTT. This translates into CASSLDGLYTGELFF.

V gene TRBV30 combines with J gene TRBJ1-6, with 7 bases identical to TRBD1. CDR3 size: 14 residues. V shed 5 bases and J 7 bases; nucleotides not matched to a gene: 8. Germline CDR1 is GTSNPN and CDR2 is SVGIG (reference sequence). CDR3 amino acids: CAWEPGQKNSPLHF. CDR3 nucleotide sequence: TGTGCCTGGGAACCGGGACAGAAAAATTCACCCCTCCACTTT.